The 32 T cell receptor beta chains below all came from one sample that was sequenced in a study of cytomegalovirus exposure and HLA in healthy donors (dated by TCRdb to 2017 to 2019). Libraries were constructed by the immunoSEQ multiplex PCR assay. For the multiplex PCR, a mixture combining 60 forward primers for TCR Vbeta segments and 13 reverse primers for TCR Jbeta segments was used. TCRdb obtained this table from immuneACCESS and retained in-frame rearrangements with V and J assigned. These tables miss some clones; where compared with another copy, unresolved V genes account for less than half of the shortfall, and the remainder is unexplained. In all, the sample holds 200,000 or so clones, and 80% to 90% of those were seen once. 2.9% of the sample is taken by the ten largest. The sequencing input was PBMCs. The receptors were gathered from a man between 25 and 39 years old in good health and CMV-seronegative.

Notes on this clone: One end of the junction varies from germline; a read error may be responsible. At the DNA level, this CDR3 is encoded by other sequences in the same sample as well. The chain links TRBV29-1 to TRBJ1-1, with D possibly being TRBD1 (6 bases). The CDR3 is 16 amino acids. The germline V gene encodes CDR1 SQVTM and CDR2 ANQGSEA. CDR3 in amino acids: CSVLFSPYDRNTEAFF. In DNA, the CDR3 is TGCAGCGTTCTTTTCAGCCCTTATGACAGGAACACTGAGGCTTTCTTT.

The CDR3 is CASRDRGGGTGELFF. The DNA of the CDR3 is TGTGCCAGCAGGGACAGGGGAGGGGGCACCGGGGAGCTGTTTTTT. The chain employs TRBV6-1 and TRBJ2-2; TRBD1 aligns across 9 bases. Germline CDR1 is MNHNS and CDR2 is SASEGT. The V and J ends lost 6 bases and 4 bases, in that order; junction bases with no gene match: 6. CDR3 size: 15 residues.

The chain links TRBV19 to TRBJ2-3; TRBD2 matches 14 bases. J was trimmed by 0 bases and V by 5 bases; bases with no gene match: 13. Germline V gene lookup returns CDR1 LNHDA and CDR2 SQIVND (reference sequence). This CDR3 spans 20 amino acids. The CDR3 reads CASSPFGLAGGPLSTDTQYF. Here the CDR3 DNA reads TGTGCCAGTAGTCCCTTTGGACTAGCGGGGGGTCCGCTTAGCACAGATACGCAGTATTTT. The full variable domain, with the rest looked up from reference TRBV19 and TRBJ2-3, is DGGITQSPKYLFRKEGQNVTLSCEQNLNHDAMYWYRQDPGQGLRLIYYSQIVNDFQKGDIAEGYSVSREKKESFPLTVTSAQKNPTAFYLCASSPFGLAGGPLSTDTQYFGPGTRLTVL.

This clone was seen only once. CDR3 loop: CSVETGVGYEQYF. Here the CDR3 DNA reads TGCAGCGTTGAGACAGGGGTCGGCTACGAGCAGTACTTC. The V and J genes are TRBV29-1 and TRBJ2-7; 8 bases line up with TRBD1. The CDR3 is made up of 13 amino acids. V shed 3 bases, J shed 3 bases, and the junction held 4 bases outside the gene matches. Germline loops: CDR1 SQVTM, CDR2 ANQGSEA.

The rearrangement joins TRBV28 to TRBJ1-1; tentatively, D is TRBD1 (6 bases). The CDR3 totals 14 residues. The V and J ends lost 5 bases and 8 bases respectively, with 18 bases between them. The germline CDR1 and CDR2 sequences are MDHEN and SYDVKM. The CDR3 bases are TGTGCCAGCAGTCGAACCGGGACAACGTTAGAAGCTTTCTTT. Its translation: CASSRTGTTLEAFF.

The genes are TRBV4-1 and TRBJ1-5; 7 bases agree with TRBD1. This CDR3 contains 18 residues. Trimming removed 1 base from V and 0 bases from J; junction bases left unmatched: 9. The V gene's germline CDR1 is MGHRA and CDR2 YSYEKL. The chain's CDR3 is CASSQGWGQLDSNQPQHF. CDR3 in DNA: TGCGCCAGCAGCCAAGGGTGGGGACAGTTAGATAGCAATCAGCCCCAGCATTTT.

V and J are TRBV6-5 and TRBJ1-4; 8 nucleotides agree with TRBD1. CDR3 length: 16 amino acids. Unmatched junction bases numbered 9, after V lost 4 bases and J lost 5 bases. CDR1 is MNHEY and CDR2 is SVGAGI in the germline V gene. CDR3 coding DNA: TGTGCCAGCAGTTCCCGACGGACAGGGCCGAATGAAAAACTGTTTTTT. Its translation: CASSSRRTGPNEKLFF.

The chain uses TRBV7-2 and TRBJ2-3; unclear D gene. The CDR3 has 16 residues. Germline V CDR1 and CDR2: SGHTA, FQGNSA. Trimming shortened V by 2 bases and J by 0 bases, and 12 bases separated the two germline ends. The CDR3 DNA is TGTGCCAGCAGCTTATCCGCAGGCCCTAGCACAGATACGCAGTATTTT. Residues: CASSLSAGPSTDTQYF.

This clone is a singleton in its sample. V and J are TRBV4-1 and TRBJ2-7; D uncertain. V was clipped by 2 bases and J by 10 bases, with 21 bases between them. Germline V CDR1 and CDR2: MGHRA, YSYEKL. CDR3 length: 15 amino acids. CDR3 sequence reads: CASSQLGPMGTVQYF. CDR3 in DNA: TGCGCCAGCAGCCAACTTGGGCCTATGGGTACTGTACAGTACTTC.

This chain joins TRBV7-2 and TRBJ2-3, with 9 bases lining up with TRBD2. CDR1 is SGHTA and CDR2 is FQGNSA in the germline V gene. Unmatched junction bases numbered 14, after V lost 4 bases and J lost 6 bases. This CDR3 has 17 amino acids. As DNA, the CDR3 is TGTGCCAGCAGCTCACGAGGGGGTAGCGGGGGTTACGATACGCAGTATTTT. This codes for CASSSRGGSGGYDTQYF.

The count of this clone is one. V gene TRBV5-1 combines with J gene TRBJ2-7; 11 bases align to TRBD2. Germline V CDR1 and CDR2: SGHRS, YFSETQ. V dropped 0 bases and J dropped 6; count of bases not matched to a gene: 8. This CDR3 comprises 16 residues. This chain's CDR3 is CASSLGLAGGQGEQYF. The CDR3 DNA is TGCGCCAGCAGCTTGGGGCTAGCGGGGGGCCAGGGCGAGCAGTACTTC.

Worth noting for this clone: Other DNA sequences from this sample encode an identical CDR3 as well. The CDR3 here is CASSFEGYEQYF. DNA of the CDR3: TGCGCCAGCAGCTTCGAGGGTTACGAGCAGTACTTC. The chain carries TRBV5-1 and TRBJ2-7, with D possibly matching TRBD2 (5 bases). Germline V CDR1 and CDR2: SGHRS, YFSETQ. V was cut by 2 bases and J by 4 bases, with 7 bases left in between. The CDR3 contains 12 residues.

The V call is TRBV11-1, the J call TRBJ1-4, with 7 nucleotides matching TRBD1. Germline V CDR1 and CDR2: SGHAT, FQDESV (reference sequence). Trimming at V came to 5 bases and at J to 3 bases, leaving 9 bases not matched to a gene. The CDR3 length is 16 residues. The CDR3, as DNA: TGTGCCAGCAGCCCACGGCGACAGGGCTCTAATGAAAAACTGTTTTTT. Its translation: CASSPRRQGSNEKLFF. Based on the CDR3 plus reference TRBV11-1 and TRBJ1-4, the full variable domain is EAEVAQSPRYKITEKSQAVAFWCDPISGHATLYWYRQILGQGPELLVQFQDESVVDDSQLPKDRFSAERLKGVDSTLKIQPAELGDSAMYLCASSPRRQGSNEKLFFGSGTQLSVL.

V usage is TRBV14 and J usage is TRBJ1-4, with D perhaps TRBD1 (6 bases). V was trimmed by 5 bases and J by 7 bases, leaving 17 bases between them. Germline V lookup: CDR1 SGHDN, CDR2 FVKESK. This CDR3 comprises 15 residues. CDR3 loop: CASSDDLDSGEKLFF. For the CDR3, the DNA is TGTGCCAGCAGCGACGACTTGGACAGCGGTGAAAAACTGTTTTTT.

This chain links TRBV29-1 with TRBJ1-3; a possible D gene is TRBD1 (5 bases). CDR1 is SQVTM and CDR2 is ANQGSEA in the germline V gene. This CDR3 contains 14 residues. Trimming cost V 4 bases and J 0 bases, with 10 bases left between them. CDR3 sequence reads: CSVAGLFSGNTIYF. The CDR3 DNA reads as TGCAGCGTTGCGGGACTGTTCTCTGGAAACACCATATATTTT.

The V gene is TRBV5-8, the J gene TRBJ2-3; tentative D call: TRBD1 (6 bases). The V end was cut by 3 bases, the J end by 3 bases, with 29 bases between. The germline CDR1 and CDR2 sequences are SGHTS and YDEGEE. There are 20 residues in the CDR3. For the CDR3, the DNA is TGTGCCAGCAGCTCGGACAAAAGTTGGGGACATCTTCTTAATACAGATACGCAGTATTTT. This translates into CASSSDKSWGHLLNTDTQYF.

This clone was detected a few times. This chain joins TRBV5-6 and TRBJ2-5; 8 bases align to TRBD1. This CDR3 contains 16 residues. V lost 1 base, J lost 0 bases, and 5 bases stayed unmatched. Germline V gives CDR1 SGHDT, CDR2 YYEEEE. CDR3 DNA sequence: TGTGCCAGCAGCTTGACCGGGACAGGCTACCAAGAGACCCAGTACTTC. This translates into CASSLTGTGYQETQYF.

The V gene is TRBV7-9, the J gene TRBJ2-2; the match to TRBD1 covers 8 bases. Germline V gene data show CDR1 as SEHNR and CDR2 as FQNEAQ (reference sequence). The CDR3 is 15 residues long. The trim removed 4 bases at V and 4 bases at J, leaving 5 bases unmatched. The CDR3 loop reads CASSSTGVGTGELFF. For the CDR3, the DNA is TGTGCCAGCAGCTCGACAGGGGTGGGCACCGGGGAGCTGTTTTTT. Complete variable domain (other parts from reference TRBV7-9 and TRBJ2-2): DTGVSQNPRHKITKRGQNVTFRCDPISEHNRLYWYRQTLGQGPEFLTYFQNEAQLEKSRLLSDRFSAERPKGSFSTLEIQRTEQGDSAMYLCASSSTGVGTGELFFGEGSRLTVL.

The chain links TRBV11-3 to TRBJ2-5; 8 nucleotides agree with TRBD1. This CDR3 has 13 residues. Germline-derived CDR1 and CDR2 are SGHNT and YENEEA. J gave up 9 bases and V 5 bases, and 8 bases lay outside the gene matches. The CDR3 region is CASSVSQGAAQYF. DNA for the CDR3: TGTGCCAGCAGCGTATCTCAGGGGGCGGCCCAGTACTTC.

The rearrangement uses TRBV19 and TRBJ1-5; 8 positions match TRBD1. CDR3 length: 16 amino acids. Germline CDR1 LNHDA, CDR2 SQIVND (reference sequence). J lost 8 bases, V lost 4 bases, and 13 bases had no gene match. CDR3 region: CASSSPAGQGRKPQHF. As DNA, the CDR3 is TGTGCCAGTAGTAGCCCCGCCGGACAGGGCCGGAAGCCCCAGCATTTT.

This rearrangement joins TRBV2 to TRBJ2-5; tentatively, D is TRBD2 (5 bases). The CDR3 runs 14 residues. The V gene's germline CDR1 is SNHLY and CDR2 FYNNEI. Trimming stripped 4 bases from V and 5 bases from J, with 14 bases between. For the CDR3, the DNA is TGTGCCAGCAGTGGCGGAGCCCGGAGGGAGACCCAGTACTTC. Translating it yields CASSGGARRETQYF.

The chain combines TRBV11-2 with TRBJ2-7; 9 bases align to TRBD1. This CDR3 comprises 15 residues. The ends lost 5 bases at V and 1 base at J; junction bases unmatched: 6. Germline V lookup: CDR1 SGHAT, CDR2 FQNNGV. As DNA, the CDR3 is TGTGCCAGCAGCCCCCGGACAGGGGATTCCTACGAGCAGTACTTC. It specifies CASSPRTGDSYEQYF.

The V gene is TRBV5-5, the J gene TRBJ2-5; 12 bases are a match to TRBD1. The germline V gene has CDR1 SGHKS and CDR2 YYEKEE (reference sequence). V shed 4 bases and J 6 bases; nucleotides not matched to a gene: 7. The CDR3 spans 15 residues. CDR3 in DNA: TGTGCCAGCAGCCCGGGACAGGGGGCATTAAAGACCCAGTACTTC. As protein: CASSPGQGALKTQYF.

This CDR3 reads CASSSGGYGYTF. The DNA for the CDR3 is TGTGCCAGCAGTTCAGGGGGCTATGGCTACACCTTC. The chain uses TRBV2 and TRBJ1-2, with 7 nucleotides matching TRBD1. CDR3 size: 12 residues. The J segment lost 4 bases and the V segment lost 5 bases, leaving 1 base of the junction unmatched. Germline CDR1 SNHLY, CDR2 FYNNEI.

This chain joins TRBV18 and TRBJ2-5, with D unclear. The CDR3 totals 14 residues. Germline-derived CDR1 and CDR2 are KGHSH and LQKENI. V lost 3 bases, J lost 8 bases, and 16 bases lay in between. The chain's CDR3 is CASSPTDLTKTQYF. The CDR3 DNA reads TGTGCCAGCTCACCTACCGACCTTACTAAAACCCAGTACTTC.

The chain uses TRBV11-3 and TRBJ2-7, with a possible D match to TRBD2 (5 bases). Between the trimmed V and J ends, which lost 1 base and 4 bases, there was a span of 17 bases. Germline loops: CDR1 SGHNT, CDR2 YENEEA. There are 16 residues in the CDR3. The CDR3 nucleotides are TGTGCCAGCAGCTTAGGGTTACCGGGAAATCTTTACGAGCAGTACTTC. Amino acid sequence: CASSLGLPGNLYEQYF.

This clone was recorded only once. The chain is built from TRBV28 and TRBJ1-5; 10 bases align to TRBD1. Germline-derived CDR1 and CDR2 are MDHEN and SYDVKM. Germline trimming cut 5 bases from V and 7 bases from J; bases unmatched to any gene: 8. The CDR3 totals 15 residues. As DNA, the CDR3 is TGTGCCAGCAGTCCCCTGACAGGGGGCAGGCAGCCCCAGCATTTT. Encoded protein: CASSPLTGGRQPQHF.

The rearrangement links TRBV7-3 to TRBJ2-2; 11 bases map to TRBD2. Germline V gives CDR1 SGHTA, CDR2 FQGTGA. The length of the CDR3 is 16 residues. J gave up 7 bases and V 1 base, and 5 bases lay outside the gene matches. The DNA for the CDR3 is TGTGCCAGCAGCTTAAGTAGCGGGGGGGCCGGCGGGGAGCTGTTTTTT. Protein product: CASSLSSGGAGGELFF.

The table lists this clone with a count of one. The chain recombines TRBV28 with TRBJ1-1, with 9 bases aligning to TRBD1. CDR3 length equals 15 residues. Germline lookup yields CDR1 MDHEN and CDR2 SYDVKM. V lost 5 bases, J lost 0 bases, and 4 bases stayed unmatched. In DNA form, the CDR3 reads TGTGCCAGCAGTCTAGGACAGGGGTTGAACACTGAAGCTTTCTTT. This gives the protein CASSLGQGLNTEAFF.

The J gene is TRBJ2-1, the V gene TRBV5-1; 8 nucleotides align to TRBD1. This CDR3 comprises 16 residues. The V and J ends lost 1 base and 6 bases, in that order; junction bases with no gene match: 9. From germline, CDR1 is SGHRS and CDR2 YFSETQ. The CDR3 sequence: CASSLTFGQGSNEQFF. In DNA, the CDR3 is TGCGCCAGCAGCTTGACGTTTGGACAGGGATCCAATGAGCAGTTCTTC. The full variable domain, in which reference TRBV5-1 and TRBJ2-1 provide the parts outside the CDR3, is KAGVTQTPRYLIKTRGQQVTLSCSPISGHRSVSWYQQTPGQGLQFLFEYFSETQRNKGNFPGRFSGRQFSNSRSEMNVSTLELGDSALYLCASSLTFGQGSNEQFFGPGTRLTVL.

A word on this clone: Germline and junction disagree at one end, which may indicate a read error. The chain has TRBV28 and TRBJ2-7; D is ambiguous. Per the germline V gene, CDR1 is MDHEN and CDR2 is SYDVKM. The CDR3 length is 12 residues. The CDR3 protein is CASSSTLALPNF. The CDR3 nucleotides read TGTGCCAGCAGTTCGACATTGGCCCTCCCTAACTTC.

The chain is built from TRBV11-2 and TRBJ2-7; tentatively, D is TRBD2 (6 bases). Germline assignment: CDR1 SGHAT and CDR2 FQNNGV. Trimming took off 3 bases at V and 1 base at J, with 13 bases between the two ends. The CDR3 totals 15 residues. The CDR3 DNA sequence: TGTGCCAGCAGCTTGGCGGGGCAACTTTCCTACGAGCAGTACTTC. The encoded protein is CASSLAGQLSYEQYF.